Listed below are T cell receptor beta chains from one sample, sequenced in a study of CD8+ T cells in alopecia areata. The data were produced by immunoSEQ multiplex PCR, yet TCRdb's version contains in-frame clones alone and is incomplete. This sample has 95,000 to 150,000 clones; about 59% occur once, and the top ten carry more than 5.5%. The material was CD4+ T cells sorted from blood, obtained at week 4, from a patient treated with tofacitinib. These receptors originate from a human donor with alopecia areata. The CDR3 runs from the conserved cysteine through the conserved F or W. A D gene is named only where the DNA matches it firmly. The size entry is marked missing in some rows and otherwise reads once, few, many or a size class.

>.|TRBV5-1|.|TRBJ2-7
TGCGCCAGCAACCGGGACACCTCCTACGAGCAGTACTTC
CASNRDTSYEQYF
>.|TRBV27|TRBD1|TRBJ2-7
TGTGCCAGCAGTGTCACAGGGGGCAAGGAGTACTTC
CASSVTGGKEYF
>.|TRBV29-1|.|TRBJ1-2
TGCAGCGTCACCATACAGGGCTATGGCTACACCTTC
CSVTIQGYGYTF
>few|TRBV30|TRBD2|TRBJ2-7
TGTGCCTGGAGTGGCGATAGCGGGAGCTCCTACGAGCAGTACTTC
CAWSGDSGSSYEQYF
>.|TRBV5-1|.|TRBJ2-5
TGCGCCAGCAGCAGGACCGGGACTTCAGAAGAGACCCAGTACTTC
CASSRTGTSEETQYF
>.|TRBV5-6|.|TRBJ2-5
TGTGCCAGCAGCGACCGGGACAAGCAGACCCAGTACTTC
CASSDRDKQTQYF
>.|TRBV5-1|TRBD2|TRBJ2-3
TGCGCCAGTGAACTAGCGGGAACAGATACGCAGTATTTT
CASELAGTDTQYF
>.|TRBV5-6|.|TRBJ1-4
TGTGCCAGCAGCTTTACCTCCGGAACCCCTGAAAAACTGTTTTTT
CASSFTSGTPEKLFF
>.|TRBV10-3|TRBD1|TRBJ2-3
TGTGCCATATCGGGACAGCCTTCCTCGGATACGCAGTATTTT
CAISGQPSSDTQYF
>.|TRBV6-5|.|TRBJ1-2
TGTGCCAGCAGTTACTCGGAGGGGAACTATGGCTACACCTTC
CASSYSEGNYGYTF
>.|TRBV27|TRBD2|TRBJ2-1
TGTGCCAGCAGTCGCGGGGGGACATACAATGAGCAGTTCTTC
CASSRGGTYNEQFF
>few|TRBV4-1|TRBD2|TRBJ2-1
TGCGCCAGCAGCCAAGGACTAGCGGGACTATACAATGAGCAGTTCTTC
CASSQGLAGLYNEQFF
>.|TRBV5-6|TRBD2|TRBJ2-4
TGTGCCAGCAGCGTATACGGGACTAGCGGCAACATTCAGTACTTC
CASSVYGTSGNIQYF
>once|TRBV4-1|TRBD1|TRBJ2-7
TGCGCCAGCAGCCTAGCACAGGGGGACCCCTACGAGCAGTACTTC
CASSLAQGDPYEQYF
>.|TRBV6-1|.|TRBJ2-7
TGTGCCAGCAGCCGGGACATTCCCTACGAGCAGTACTTC
CASSRDIPYEQYF
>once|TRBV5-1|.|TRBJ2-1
TGCGCCAGCAGCTACCGGGACCCCCCTCGGGATGAGCAGTTCTTC
CASSYRDPPRDEQFF
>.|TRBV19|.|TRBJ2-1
TGTGCCAGTAGTAACCCCGTAGTCCATGAGCAGTTCTTC
CASSNPVVHEQFF
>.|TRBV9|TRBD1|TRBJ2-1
TGTGCCAGCAGCGTAGGTCCCGGACAGGGGGTAGGCAATGAGCAGTTCTTC
CASSVGPGQGVGNEQFF
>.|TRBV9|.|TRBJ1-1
TGTGCCAGCAGCGTAGGAGTGATCATGAACACTGAAGCTTTCTTT
CASSVGVIMNTEAFF
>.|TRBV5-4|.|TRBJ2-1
TGTGCCAGCAGCTTGGACCAGGGAGGAAATGAGCAGTTCTTC
CASSLDQGGNEQFF
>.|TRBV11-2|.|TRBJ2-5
TGTGCCAGCAGCTTACATCGGCGGGACCGGTACTTC
CASSLHRRDRYF
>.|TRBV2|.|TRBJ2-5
TGTGCCAGCCGACAGGCCCGACGCCAAGAGACCCAGTACTTC
CASRQARRQETQYF
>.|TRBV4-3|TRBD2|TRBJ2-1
TGCGCCAGCAGCCAACGGACTAGCGGGAGGGTTTTTAATGAGCAGTTCTTC
CASSQRTSGRVFNEQFF
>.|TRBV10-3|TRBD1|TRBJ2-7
TGTGCCAACGGACGGACAGGGGGAGTCGAGCAGTACTTC
CANGRTGGVEQYF
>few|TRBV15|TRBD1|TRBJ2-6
TGTGCCACCAGCATGCCCCGGACAGGGGAGACTGGGGCCAACGTCCTGACTTTC
CATSMPRTGETGANVLTF
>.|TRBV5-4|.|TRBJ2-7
TGTGCCAGCAGCGGAACTCGAGAAGCCGGAGACTACGAGCAGTACTTC
CASSGTREAGDYEQYF
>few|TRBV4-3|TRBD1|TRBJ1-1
TGCGCCAGCAGCCAAGACGCGACAGGGGGGAACACTGAAGCTTTCTTT
CASSQDATGGNTEAFF
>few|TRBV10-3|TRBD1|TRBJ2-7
TGTGCCATCAGTGGGACAGGGAACAACGAGCAGTACTTC
CAISGTGNNEQYF
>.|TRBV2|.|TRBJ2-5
TGTGCCAGCAGCGATCAAGAGACCCAGTACTTC
CASSDQETQYF
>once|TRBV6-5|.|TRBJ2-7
TGTGCCAGCAGGACGGTGCCCTACGAGCAGTACTTC
CASRTVPYEQYF
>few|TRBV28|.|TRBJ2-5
TGTGCCAGCAGTTTAATCACCCCCGGGACGGCCCAAGAGACCCAGTACTTC
CASSLITPGTAQETQYF
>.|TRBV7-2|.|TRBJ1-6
TGTGCCAGCAGCCTAACAGGGTTGAATTCACCCCTCCACTTT
CASSLTGLNSPLHF
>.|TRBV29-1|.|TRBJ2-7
TGCAGCGTCACGGGGACATTGGGATACGAGCAGTACTTC
CSVTGTLGYEQYF
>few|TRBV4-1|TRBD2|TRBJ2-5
TGCGCCAGCAGCCAACTCCCGACCAGCGGGGGGTCTGAGACCCAGTACTTC
CASSQLPTSGGSETQYF
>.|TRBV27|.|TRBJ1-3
TGTGCCAGCAGTTCTGCGGGGGCGCTTGGAAACACCATATATTTT
CASSSAGALGNTIYF
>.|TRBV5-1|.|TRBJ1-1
TGCGCCAGCAGCTTGACCCAGGGGAACACTGAAGCTTTCTTT
CASSLTQGNTEAFF
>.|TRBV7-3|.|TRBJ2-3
TGTGCCAGCAGCCCCTTCCCTGGGGGGTTAAACACAGATACGCAGTATTTT
CASSPFPGGLNTDTQYF
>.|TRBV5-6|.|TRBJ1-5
TGTGCCAGCAGCTTGAGCGGAGTGGGGAGCAATCAGCCCCAGCATTTT
CASSLSGVGSNQPQHF
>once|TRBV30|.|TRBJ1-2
TGTGCCTGGAGTGCCTCAGGGAGCCTGTGGTATGGCTACACCTTC
CAWSASGSLWYGYTF
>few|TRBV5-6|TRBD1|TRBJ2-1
TGTGCCAGCAGCAGCGGACAGGGCGGCCCCTACAATGAGCAGTTCTTC
CASSSGQGGPYNEQFF
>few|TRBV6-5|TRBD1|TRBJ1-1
TGTGCCAGCAGGCCCAACAGGGGCACTGAAGCTTTCTTT
CASRPNRGTEAFF
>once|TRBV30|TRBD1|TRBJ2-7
TGTGCCTGGGTCAGGGGACAGGGCCCCTACGAGCAGTACTTC
CAWVRGQGPYEQYF
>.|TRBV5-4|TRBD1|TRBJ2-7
TGTGCCAGCAGACCGGTAGGACAGGACTACGAGCAGTACTTC
CASRPVGQDYEQYF
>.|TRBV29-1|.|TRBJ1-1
TGCAGCGTAAGGGGGGCTACGAACACTGAAGCTTTCTTT
CSVRGATNTEAFF
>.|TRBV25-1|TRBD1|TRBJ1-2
TGTGCCAGCAGTGAAGGGACAGGGATTTATAGCTACACCTTC
CASSEGTGIYSYTF
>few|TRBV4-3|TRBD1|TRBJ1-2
TGCGCCAGCAGCCTTTACAGGGGACTTAACTATGGCTACACCTTC
CASSLYRGLNYGYTF
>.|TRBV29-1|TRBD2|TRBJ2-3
TGCAGCGCCTACAGATACGCTAGCGGGAGTTGGACAGATACGCAGTATTTT
CSAYRYASGSWTDTQYF
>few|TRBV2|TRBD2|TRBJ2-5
TGTGCCAGCAGTCCTCTTAGCGGGAGGGCCTTGGTGGAGACCCAGTACTTC
CASSPLSGRALVETQYF
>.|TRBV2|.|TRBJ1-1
TGTGCCAGCAGGGGCCGGGGGGGTTCAGGAGCTTTCTTT
CASRGRGGSGAFF
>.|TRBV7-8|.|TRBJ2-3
TGTGCCAGCAGCTTAGGGGCTACAGATACGCAGTATTTT
CASSLGATDTQYF
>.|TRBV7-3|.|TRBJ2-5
TGTGCTTCGGCGCAGGATCTCGGGGAGACCCAGTACTTC
CASAQDLGETQYF
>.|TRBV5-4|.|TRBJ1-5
TGTGCCAGCAGCTTGGAGGGGACCTCGCCCCAGCATTTT
CASSLEGTSPQHF
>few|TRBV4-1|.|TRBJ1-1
TGCGCCAGCAGCCAAGATCTATTTCTGGGAATGAACACTGAAGCTTTCTTT
CASSQDLFLGMNTEAFF
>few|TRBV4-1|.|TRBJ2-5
TGCGCCAGCAGCCAAGGAGGATCGTTGGAGACCCAGTACTTC
CASSQGGSLETQYF
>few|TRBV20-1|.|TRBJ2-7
TGCAGTGTGGAAGGTTCCTACGAGCAGTACTTC
CSVEGSYEQYF
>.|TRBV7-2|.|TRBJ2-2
TGTGCCAGCAGACGCGGACTGGACACCGGGGAGCTGTTTTTT
CASRRGLDTGELFF
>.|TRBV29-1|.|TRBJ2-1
TGCAGCGTTGAACCTTCGGGCCGAGGGTTGGCTGAGCAGTTCTTC
CSVEPSGRGLAEQFF